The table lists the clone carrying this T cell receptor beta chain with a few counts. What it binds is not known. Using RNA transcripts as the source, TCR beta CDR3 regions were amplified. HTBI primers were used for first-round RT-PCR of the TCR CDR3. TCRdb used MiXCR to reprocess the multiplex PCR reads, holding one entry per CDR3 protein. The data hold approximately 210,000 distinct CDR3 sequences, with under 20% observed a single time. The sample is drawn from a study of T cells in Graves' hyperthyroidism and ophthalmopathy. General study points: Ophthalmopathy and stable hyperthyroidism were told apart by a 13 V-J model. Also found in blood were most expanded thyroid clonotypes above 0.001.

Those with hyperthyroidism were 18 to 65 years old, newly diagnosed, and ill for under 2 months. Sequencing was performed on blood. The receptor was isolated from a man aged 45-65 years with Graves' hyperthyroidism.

CDR3 residues: CASSLQGGVHEQYF. CDR3 bases: TGTGCCAGCAGCTTGCAGGGGGGTGTCCACGAGCAGTACTTC. This chain links TRBV5-5 with TRBJ2-7, with D possibly being TRBD1 (7 bases). Germline CDR1 reads SGHKS; CDR2 reads YYEKEE (reference sequence). Trimming removed 1 base at V and 5 bases at J, with 13 bases between. The CDR3 has 14 amino acids.